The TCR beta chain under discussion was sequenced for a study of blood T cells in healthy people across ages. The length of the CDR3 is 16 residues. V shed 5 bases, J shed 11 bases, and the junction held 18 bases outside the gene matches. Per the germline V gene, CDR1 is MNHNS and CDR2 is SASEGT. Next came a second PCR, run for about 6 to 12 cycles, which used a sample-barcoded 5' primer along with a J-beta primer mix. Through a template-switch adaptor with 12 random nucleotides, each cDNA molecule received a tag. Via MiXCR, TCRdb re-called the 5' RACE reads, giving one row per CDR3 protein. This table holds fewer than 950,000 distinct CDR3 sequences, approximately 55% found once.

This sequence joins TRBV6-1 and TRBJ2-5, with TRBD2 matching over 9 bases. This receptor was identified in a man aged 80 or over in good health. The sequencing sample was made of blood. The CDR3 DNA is TGTGCCAGCAGTTTATCTCCTAGCGGGGCCTACAATGAGCAGTACTTC. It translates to CASSLSPSGAYNEQYF.